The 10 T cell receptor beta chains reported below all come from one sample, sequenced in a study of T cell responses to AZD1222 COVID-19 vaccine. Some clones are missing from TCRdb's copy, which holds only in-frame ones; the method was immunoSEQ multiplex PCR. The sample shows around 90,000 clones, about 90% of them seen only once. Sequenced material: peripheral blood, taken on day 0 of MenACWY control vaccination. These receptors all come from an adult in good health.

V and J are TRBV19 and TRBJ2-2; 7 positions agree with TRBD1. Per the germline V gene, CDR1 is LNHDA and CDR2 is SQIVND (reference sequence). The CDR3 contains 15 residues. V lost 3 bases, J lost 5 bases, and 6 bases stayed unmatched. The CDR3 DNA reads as TGTGCCAGTAGTATCGACAGGGTCGGGACCGGGGAGCTGTTTTTT. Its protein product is CASSIDRVGTGELFF.

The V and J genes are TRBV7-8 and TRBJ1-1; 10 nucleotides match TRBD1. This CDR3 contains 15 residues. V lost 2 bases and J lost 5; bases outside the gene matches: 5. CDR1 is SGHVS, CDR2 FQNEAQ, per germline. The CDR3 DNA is TGTGCCAGCAGCTTATCCGGGACAGGGGAAACTGAAGCTTTCTTT. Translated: CASSLSGTGETEAFF.

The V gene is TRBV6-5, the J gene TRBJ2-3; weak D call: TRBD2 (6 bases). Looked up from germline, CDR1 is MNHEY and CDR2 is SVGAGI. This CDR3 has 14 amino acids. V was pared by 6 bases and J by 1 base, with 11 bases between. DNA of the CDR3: TGTGCCAGCAGAGGCGGGGTGGGCACAGATACGCAGTATTTT. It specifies CASRGGVGTDTQYF.

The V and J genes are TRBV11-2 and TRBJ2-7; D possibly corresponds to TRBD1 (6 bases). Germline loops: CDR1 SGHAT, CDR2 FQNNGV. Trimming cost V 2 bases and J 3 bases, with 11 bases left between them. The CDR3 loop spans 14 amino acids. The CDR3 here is CASSLPDSRYEQYF. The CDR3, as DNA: TGTGCCAGCAGCTTACCGGACAGCCGCTACGAGCAGTACTTC.

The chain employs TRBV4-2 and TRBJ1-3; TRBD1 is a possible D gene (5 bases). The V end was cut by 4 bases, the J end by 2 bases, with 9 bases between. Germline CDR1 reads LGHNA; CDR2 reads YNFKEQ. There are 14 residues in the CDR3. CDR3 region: CASSLRGTGNTIYF. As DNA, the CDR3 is TGTGCCAGCAGCCTCCGGGGGACTGGAAACACCATATATTTT.

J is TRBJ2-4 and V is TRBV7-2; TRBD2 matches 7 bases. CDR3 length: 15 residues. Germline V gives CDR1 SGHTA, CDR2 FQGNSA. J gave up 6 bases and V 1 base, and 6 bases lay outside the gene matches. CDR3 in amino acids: CASSLVSGEGNIQYF. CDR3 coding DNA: TGTGCCAGCAGCTTAGTTTCTGGGGAGGGAAACATTCAGTACTTC.

The CDR3 nucleotides read TGTGCCAGCAGCCAGGGGACAGGGTTGTACTATGGCTACACCTTC. Protein product: CASSQGTGLYYGYTF. The rearrangement uses TRBV3-1 (or the pseudogene TRBV3-2) and TRBJ1-2; TRBD1 matches 9 bases. Germline V gene sequence: CDR1 LGHDT, CDR2 YNNKEL (reference sequence). Losses at the gene ends were 3 bases for V and 3 bases for J; bases not matched to a gene: 5. The CDR3 contains 15 residues.

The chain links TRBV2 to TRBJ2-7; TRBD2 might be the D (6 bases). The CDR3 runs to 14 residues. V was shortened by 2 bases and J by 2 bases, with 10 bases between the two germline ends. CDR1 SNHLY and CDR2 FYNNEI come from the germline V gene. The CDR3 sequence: CASSEKRAAYEQYF. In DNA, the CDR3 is TGTGCCAGCAGTGAAAAGCGGGCAGCCTACGAGCAGTACTTC.

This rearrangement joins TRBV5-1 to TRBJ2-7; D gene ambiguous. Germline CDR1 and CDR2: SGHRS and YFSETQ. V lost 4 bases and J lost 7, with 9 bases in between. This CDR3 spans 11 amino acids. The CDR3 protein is CASSLNREQYF. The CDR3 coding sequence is TGCGCCAGCAGCCTTAACAGAGAGCAGTACTTC.

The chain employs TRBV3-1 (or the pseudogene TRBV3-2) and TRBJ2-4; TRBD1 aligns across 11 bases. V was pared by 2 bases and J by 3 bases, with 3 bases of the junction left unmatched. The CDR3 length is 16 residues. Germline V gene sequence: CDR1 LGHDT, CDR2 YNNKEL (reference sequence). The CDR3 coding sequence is TGTGCCAGCAGCCAATGGGACAGGGGGGTCAAAAACATTCAGTACTTC. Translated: CASSQWDRGVKNIQYF.